This entry lists 5 T cell receptor beta chains sequenced from one sample in a study of regulatory T cells in long-lasting Graves disease. Arm-PCR of CDR3 regions and iRepertoire HTBI primers were the basis on which TCR beta libraries were built. TCRdb re-called the multiplex PCR reads through MiXCR, storing one row per CDR3 protein. The repertoire has 580,000 or so distinct CDR3 sequences, around 16% of them found once; the top ten carry about 12%. Time point here: newly diagnosed GD, antithyroid drugs for less than 3 months. With RNA extracted from PBMCs as input, the TCR library was made. The sample was also linked to a second study, of T cells in Graves' hyperthyroidism and ophthalmopathy.

Sequenced material: peripheral blood mononuclear cells (PBMCs), taken at new diagnosis, from a patient treated with antithyroid drugs. Source of these receptors: a man aged 18-30 years with Graves disease.

This clonotype was observed many times. The J gene is TRBJ1-2, the V gene TRBV29-1; possible D gene TRBD1, 5 bases. Between the trimmed V and J ends, which lost 6 bases and 8 bases, there was a span of 19 bases. The CDR3 sequence is 13 residues long. CDR1 SQVTM and CDR2 ANQGSEA come from the germline V gene. CDR3 loop: CSVGDGAGWGYTF. For the CDR3, the DNA is TGCAGCGTGGGCGACGGGGCGGGTTGGGGCTACACCTTC.

This clonotype was counted only a few times. This rearrangement joins TRBV7-9 to TRBJ2-3; 10 nucleotides match TRBD2. V lost 4 bases, J lost 0 bases, and 10 bases stayed unmatched. Germline V gives CDR1 SEHNR, CDR2 FQNEAQ (reference sequence). The CDR3 is made up of 18 amino acids. The CDR3 loop reads CASSSPPSGGTSTDTQYF. The CDR3 nucleotides read TGTGCCAGCAGCTCCCCGCCTAGCGGGGGAACTAGCACAGATACGCAGTATTTT.

The sample holds a few counts of this clonotype. The V call is TRBV9, the J call TRBJ2-1; 8 positions match TRBD2. Germline V gene lookup returns CDR1 SGDLS and CDR2 YYNGEE. The trim removed 0 bases at V and 3 bases at J, leaving 5 bases unmatched. The CDR3 contains 16 residues. CDR3 DNA: TGTGCCAGCAGCGTAGGGACTAGCCGCGACTACAATGAGCAGTTCTTC. This encodes CASSVGTSRDYNEQFF.

The chain joins TRBV20-1 to TRBJ1-3, with D maybe TRBD1 (6 bases). Germline CDR1 is DFQATT and CDR2 is SNEGSKA (reference sequence). Trimming took off 6 bases at V and 4 bases at J, with 16 bases between the two ends. The CDR3 length is 14 residues. The CDR3 coding sequence is TGCAGTGCCATCCCCCGTGACAGGGGAAACACCATATATTTT. Protein: CSAIPRDRGNTIYF.

The table lists this clonotype with many counts. This chain connects TRBV5-1 to TRBJ2-7; 7 positions match TRBD2. CDR3 length: 14 amino acids. Germline V gene sequence: CDR1 SGHRS, CDR2 YFSETQ. Trimming took 1 base from V and 2 from J; bases not matched to a gene: 3. CDR3 in amino acids: CASSLSGVAYEQYF. The CDR3 DNA reads as TGCGCCAGCAGCTTGAGCGGGGTTGCCTACGAGCAGTACTTC. Variable domain in full (rest from reference TRBV5-1 and TRBJ2-7): KAGVTQTPRYLIKTRGQQVTLSCSPISGHRSVSWYQQTPGQGLQFLFEYFSETQRNKGNFPGRFSGRQFSNSRSEMNVSTLELGDSALYLCASSLSGVAYEQYFGPGTRLTVT.